What follows is one T cell receptor (beta chain) and its context. Its cognate antigen is unknown. This sample was taken from a study of PD-1 blockade in classical Hodgkin lymphoma. Sequencing was performed with immunoSEQ multiplex PCR; in TCRdb, only in-frame clones are kept and a portion is missing. The data contain about 28,000 clones, roughly 80% of them singletons. The time point is: cycle 4 day 1 (C4D1), after more than five weeks of nivolumab. Every patient was affected by relapse after autologous stem cell transplantation, while exposure to brentuximab vedotin was not uniform. Purification of CD4+ T cells from thawed PBMCs was achieved by magnetic negative selection. Study results and limitations: Complete responders matched newly diagnosed patients in baseline diversity. It was CD4+ TCR diversity, not CD8+, that rose significantly by C4D1.

This TCR was recovered from a human donor with classical Hodgkin lymphoma. The input for sequencing was CD4+ T cells from blood, taken before the fourth cycle of nivolumab.

The CDR3 region has the DNA TGTGCCAGCAGTTCTCTTTTTGACAGGGGGAACTATGGCTACACCTTC. Protein product: CASSSLFDRGNYGYTF. The V call is TRBV27, the J call TRBJ1-2, with 9 bases that match TRBD1. Per the germline V gene, CDR1 is MNHEY and CDR2 is SMNVEV (reference sequence). The CDR3 is 16 residues long. V lost 4 bases, J lost 2 bases, and 8 bases stayed unmatched.